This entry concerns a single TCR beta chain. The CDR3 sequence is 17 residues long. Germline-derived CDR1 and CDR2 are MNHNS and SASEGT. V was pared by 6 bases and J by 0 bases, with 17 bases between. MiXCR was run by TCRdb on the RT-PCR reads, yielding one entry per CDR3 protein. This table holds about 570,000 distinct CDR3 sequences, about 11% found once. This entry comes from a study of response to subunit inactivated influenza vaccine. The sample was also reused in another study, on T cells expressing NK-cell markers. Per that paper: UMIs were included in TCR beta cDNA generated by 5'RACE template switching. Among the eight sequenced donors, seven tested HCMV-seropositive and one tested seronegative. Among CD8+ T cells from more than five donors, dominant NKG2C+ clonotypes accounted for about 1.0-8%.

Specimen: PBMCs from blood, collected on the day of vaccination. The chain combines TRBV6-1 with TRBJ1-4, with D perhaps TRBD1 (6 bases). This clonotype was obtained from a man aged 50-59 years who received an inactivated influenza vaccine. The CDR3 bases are TGTGCCAGCAGGCCCGGGACACGCTTAACAACTAATGAAAAACTGTTTTTT. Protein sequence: CASRPGTRLTTNEKLFF.